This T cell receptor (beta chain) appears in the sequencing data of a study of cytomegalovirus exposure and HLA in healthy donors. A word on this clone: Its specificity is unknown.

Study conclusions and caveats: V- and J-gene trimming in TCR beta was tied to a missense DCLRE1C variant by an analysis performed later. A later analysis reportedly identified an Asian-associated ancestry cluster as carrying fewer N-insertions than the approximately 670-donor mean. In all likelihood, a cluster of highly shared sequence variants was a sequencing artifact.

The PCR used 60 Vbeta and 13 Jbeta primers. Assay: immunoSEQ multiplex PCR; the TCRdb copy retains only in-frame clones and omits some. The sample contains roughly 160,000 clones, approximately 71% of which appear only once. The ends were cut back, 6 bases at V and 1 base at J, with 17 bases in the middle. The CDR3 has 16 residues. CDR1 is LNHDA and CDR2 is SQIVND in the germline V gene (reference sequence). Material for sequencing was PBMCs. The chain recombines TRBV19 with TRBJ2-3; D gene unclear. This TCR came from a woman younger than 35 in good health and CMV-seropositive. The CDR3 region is CASSPFSTDRTDTQYF. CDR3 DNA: TGTGCCAGTAGCCCCTTTAGCACCGACCGCACAGATACGCAGTATTTT.